This TCR beta chain was retrieved from a study of blood T cell repertoires in COVID-19. Study in general: COVID-19 samples, acute and convalescent, were from the United States, Italy and Spain. The analysed material was cDNA or gDNA that came from T cells, B-cell-depleted T cells, or PBMCs.

Assay: immunoSEQ multiplex PCR; the TCRdb copy retains only in-frame clones and omits some. The table lists more than 300,000 clones, around nine tenths of them singletons. The V end was cut by 4 bases, the J end by 6 bases, with 13 bases between. The CDR3 is 14 amino acids. This TCR derives from a woman aged 25 to 39 who had recovered from COVID-19. The chain recombines TRBV23-1 with TRBJ1-5; D remains unclear. TRBV23-1 is given ORF status, its function remaining uncertain. The specimen was PBMCs or T cells enriched from blood (not recorded which). CDR3 bases: TGCGCCAGCAGTCGGCGAGGGCAAGTTCAGCCCCAGCATTTT. Protein product: CASSRRGQVQPQHF.